This entry lists 21 T cell receptor beta chains sequenced from one sample in a study of vaccination and CD4 T cells after COVID-19. With the Oncomine TCR Beta short-read assay, DNA from cultured CD4+ T cells was sequenced. One entry per CDR3 protein results from TCRdb running MiXCR on the PCR reads. The sample shows fewer than 15,000 distinct CDR3 sequences, roughly 45% of them seen only once. Antigen specificity for these receptors is unknown. The treatment denotes: roughly 10-day PBMC culture with coronavirus spike peptide pools or control peptides (ViraFEST assay). The input for sequencing was CD4+ T cells from blood, cultured in vitro, taken after SARS-CoV-2 vaccination. The receptors shown here come from a human donor who had recovered from COVID-19.

The J gene is TRBJ2-7, the V gene TRBV4-1; possible D gene TRBD1, 6 bases. V dropped 0 bases and J dropped 3 bases, with 15 bases sitting between them. Germline V gene sequence: CDR1 MGHRA, CDR2 YSYEKL. The CDR3 is 16 amino acids. The CDR3 protein is CASSQDQGPRFYEQYF. The DNA for the CDR3 is TGCGCCAGCAGCCAAGATCAGGGGCCCCGTTTCTACGAGCAGTACTTC.

The chain combines TRBV12-3 or TRBV12-4 with TRBJ1-2; D is uncertain. The V end lost 3 bases, the J end lost 1 base, and 9 bases lay between the germline ends. The CDR3 totals 14 residues. Here the CDR3 reads CASSFLRINYGYTF. The CDR3 DNA reads TGTGCCAGCAGTTTCCTTAGGATTAACTATGGCTACACCTTC.

The chain uses TRBV6-5 and TRBJ2-1; no clear D. CDR1 and CDR2 (germline): MNHEY, SVGAGI. The V and J ends lost 2 bases and 8 bases respectively, with 4 bases between them. The length of the CDR3 is 11 residues. CDR3 DNA: TGTGCCAGCAGTTACGCAGATGAGCAGTTCTTC. Protein: CASSYADEQFF.

This chain uses TRBV7-2 with TRBJ2-7; 8 bases agree with TRBD1. Germline V gives CDR1 SGHTA, CDR2 FQGNSA. Unmatched junction bases numbered 10, after V lost 5 bases and J lost 4 bases. This CDR3 spans 15 amino acids. The chain's CDR3 is CASSARTGLRYEQYF. For the CDR3, the DNA is TGTGCCAGCAGCGCCCGGACAGGGTTGAGATACGAGCAGTACTTC.

The genes are TRBV19 and TRBJ2-4; D possibly corresponds to TRBD1 (6 bases). CDR1 and CDR2 from the germline V gene are LNHDA and SQIVND (reference sequence). CDR3 length equals 14 residues. Trimming removed 7 bases at V and 1 base at J, with 11 bases between. CDR3 nucleotide sequence: TGTGCCAGTAACACTCAGGGGGCCAAAAACATTCAGTACTTC. Protein product: CASNTQGAKNIQYF.

Of note for this clonotype: One junction end disagrees with the germline gene, perhaps due to a read error. This chain uses TRBV11-2 with TRBJ2-5; 12 bases fit TRBD2. Germline lookup yields CDR1 SGHAT and CDR2 FQNNGV. CDR3 length equals 15 residues. CDR3 nucleotides: TGTGCCAGCAGGGAACTAGCGGGAGGCCAAGGGACCCAGTACTTC. Its protein product is CASRELAGGQGTQYF.

In its sample, this clonotype was seen a few times. The chain employs TRBV6-5 and TRBJ2-3; TRBD2 agrees at 7 bases. The CDR3 runs 15 residues. Germline assignment: CDR1 MNHEY and CDR2 SVGAGI. V shed 2 bases and J 6 bases; nucleotides not matched to a gene: 8. The chain's CDR3 is CASSYGSPRGDTQYF. In nucleotides, the CDR3 is TGTGCCAGCAGTTACGGGTCCCCGCGGGGGGATACGCAGTATTTT.

The table lists this clonotype with a few counts. V usage is TRBV27 and J usage is TRBJ1-1; D is ambiguous. The CDR3 spans 14 residues. V lost 4 bases and J 4 bases, leaving 13 bases between the germline ends. Germline assignment: CDR1 MNHEY and CDR2 SMNVEV (reference sequence). In DNA, the CDR3 is TGTGCCAGCAGTTCCACCACCGGTGGCACTGAAGCTTTCTTT. Amino acids: CASSSTTGGTEAFF.

This clonotype was seen only a few times. This chain joins TRBV29-1 and TRBJ1-1; the D gene is possibly TRBD1 (6 bases). This CDR3 is built from 12 residues. Germline CDR1 and CDR2: SQVTM and ANQGSEA. V gave up 7 bases and J gave up 0 bases, with 9 bases separating them. For the CDR3, the DNA is TGCAGCGCGAGACAGGTGAACACTGAAGCTTTCTTT. Translating it yields CSARQVNTEAFF.

The sample holds a few counts of this clonotype. V gene TRBV20-1 combines with J gene TRBJ2-5; 8 positions agree with TRBD1. Germline V lookup: CDR1 DFQATT, CDR2 SNEGSKA (reference sequence). Trimming removed 4 bases from V and 5 bases from J; junction bases left unmatched: 6. This CDR3 is 13 amino acids long. CDR3 in amino acids: CSATDRVRETQYF. CDR3 coding DNA: TGCAGTGCTACGGACAGGGTGAGGGAGACCCAGTACTTC.

The chain employs TRBV19 and TRBJ1-5, with D possibly being TRBD1 (5 bases). Germline CDR1 reads LNHDA; CDR2 reads SQIVND (reference sequence). The CDR3 covers 15 residues. Trimming removed 3 bases at V and 4 bases at J, with 13 bases between. The CDR3 loop reads CASSIRGLGNQPQHF. CDR3 coding DNA: TGTGCCAGTAGTATTCGGGGGTTAGGGAATCAGCCCCAGCATTTT.

This clonotype was seen a few times. CDR3 nucleotide sequence: TGTGCCAGCAGCCTCAGGGAAACCAAAAACATTCAGTACTTC. Translated, it gives CASSLRETKNIQYF. The genes are TRBV6-1 and TRBJ2-4; possible D gene TRBD1, 5 bases. The CDR3 extends over 14 amino acids. The ends were cut back, 6 bases at V and 2 bases at J, with 11 bases in the middle. Germline lookup yields CDR1 MNHNS and CDR2 SASEGT.

Notes on this clonotype: This could be a read error, since a much larger clone is one nucleotide away. This chain links TRBV12-3 or TRBV12-4 with TRBJ2-2; 8 bases match TRBD2. This CDR3 is built from 15 residues. CDR3 nucleotides: TGTGCCAGCACCTCCGGACTAGCTAGGGCCGGGGAGCCGTTTTTT. Translated: CASTSGLARAGEPFF.

This clonotype was found once. The genes are TRBV15 and TRBJ2-2, with 9 positions matching TRBD1. The CDR3 runs 16 residues. V shed 6 bases, J shed 1 base, and the junction held 6 bases outside the gene matches. Looked up from germline, CDR1 is LNHNV and CDR2 is YYDKDF (reference sequence). CDR3 sequence (DNA): TGTGCCACCAGAAATCCGGGACAGGGGAACACCGGGGAGCTGTTTTTT. Amino acids: CATRNPGQGNTGELFF.

Relative to its sample, this clonotype is medium-sized (0.01 to 0.1%). V and J are TRBV6-5 and TRBJ2-3; 14 bases line up with TRBD2. The CDR3 sequence is 18 residues long. V lost 2 bases, J lost 5 bases, and 9 bases stayed unmatched. The germline V gene encodes CDR1 MNHEY and CDR2 SVGAGI. CDR3 amino acids: CASSYRKEGLAGVDTQYF. The CDR3 DNA is TGTGCCAGCAGTTACCGGAAAGAGGGACTAGCGGGAGTAGATACGCAGTATTTT.

The genes are TRBV20-1 and TRBJ2-1, with D tentatively TRBD1 (5 bases). The CDR3 has 12 residues. Germline V gene lookup returns CDR1 DFQATT and CDR2 SNEGSKA (reference sequence). V shed 5 bases and J shed 9 bases, with 14 bases lying between them. The CDR3 DNA is TGCAGTGCTGAATTAACAGGTGTTGAGCAGTTCTTC. As protein: CSAELTGVEQFF.

The rearrangement joins TRBV25-1 to TRBJ2-5; D uncertain. Germline V lookup: CDR1 MGHDK, CDR2 SYGVNS. The CDR3 contains 13 residues. With 3 bases removed from V and 5 bases from J, the gap between germline ends came to 10 bases. The CDR3 nucleotides are TGTGCCAGCAGTGACATGCTACTGGAGACCCAGTACTTC. The encoded protein is CASSDMLLETQYF.

This clonotype has only a few counts. The chain uses TRBV2 and TRBJ2-3; TRBD2 aligns across 7 bases. This CDR3 has 15 residues. With 3 bases clipped from V and 2 bases from J, the junction kept 5 bases outside the gene matches. Germline CDR1 and CDR2: SNHLY and FYNNEI. Here the CDR3 reads CASSDESGTTDTQYF. For the CDR3, the DNA is TGTGCCAGCAGTGATGAAAGCGGGACCACAGATACGCAGTATTTT.

This clonotype has a handful of counts. The V and J genes are TRBV20-1 and TRBJ2-1; 8 bases map to TRBD2. From germline, CDR1 is DFQATT and CDR2 SNEGSKA (reference sequence). Trimming removed 3 bases from V and 12 bases from J; junction bases left unmatched: 16. The CDR3 has 15 residues. The CDR3 protein is CSASNRREGGKGQFF. The CDR3 DNA reads as TGCAGTGCTAGTAATCGCCGGGAGGGGGGGAAAGGGCAGTTCTTC.

This clonotype was seen a handful of times. The chain is built from TRBV27 and TRBJ2-1; D uncertain. Trimming took 6 bases from V and 5 from J, leaving 11 bases between them. This CDR3 has 13 amino acids. The V gene's germline CDR1 is MNHEY and CDR2 SMNVEV (reference sequence). This CDR3 reads CASSVYVDNEQFF. CDR3 DNA: TGTGCCAGCAGCGTATATGTGGACAATGAGCAGTTCTTC.

J is TRBJ2-3 and V is TRBV20-1; D uncertain. The CDR3 is 15 amino acids. V was clipped by 4 bases and J by 4 bases, with 18 bases between them. CDR1 and CDR2 from the germline V gene are DFQATT and SNEGSKA (reference sequence). As DNA, the CDR3 is TGCAGTGCTATTAATTCCGGAGATGAGGCAGATACGCAGTATTTT. This codes for CSAINSGDEADTQYF.